This passage covers 15 T cell receptor beta chains from one sample sequenced in a study of a mutant IDH1 vaccine in newly diagnosed glioma. These TCRs are of unknown antigen specificity. Only in-frame clones appear in the TCRdb table, and some are missing; sequencing was by immunoSEQ multiplex PCR. The profile shows approximately 66,000 clones, over 75% of them singletons. Indicated time point: week 23, last vaccination. In every dose of vaccine, 300 ug of mutant IDH1 20-mer peptide was given alongside topical imiquimod. Sequencing used PBMCs, obtained from a glioma patient whose treatment included an IDH1 peptide vaccine. The receptors originated from a man in his late teens or twenties with glioma.

The chain couples TRBV5-1 to TRBJ1-2, with 8 bases identical to TRBD1. The CDR3 has 17 residues. From germline, CDR1 is SGHRS and CDR2 YFSETQ. Trimming took 3 bases from V and 3 from J; bases not matched to a gene: 13. The DNA for the CDR3 is TGCGCCAGCAGCTACAAGACAGGGGAGGGTGAGGACTATGGCTACACCTTC. Its protein is CASSYKTGEGEDYGYTF.

The rearrangement links TRBV19 to TRBJ1-2; D perhaps matches TRBD1 (5 bases). This CDR3 is 16 amino acids long. The ends were cut back, 4 bases at V and 4 bases at J, with 19 bases in the middle. From germline, CDR1 is LNHDA and CDR2 SQIVND (reference sequence). The CDR3 region is CASSTSRGIGTYGYTF. CDR3 in DNA: TGTGCCAGTAGTACCTCAAGGGGAATTGGCACCTATGGCTACACCTTC. Variable domain in full (rest from reference TRBV19 and TRBJ1-2): DGGITQSPKYLFRKEGQNVTLSCEQNLNHDAMYWYRQDPGQGLRLIYYSQIVNDFQKGDIAEGYSVSREKKESFPLTVTSAQKNPTAFYLCASSTSRGIGTYGYTFGSGTRLTVV.

Only one count was recorded for this clone. The chain recombines TRBV11-2 with TRBJ1-2, with no clear D. V dropped 3 bases and J dropped 5 bases, with 10 bases sitting between them. The CDR3 consists of 13 residues. CDR1 is SGHAT, CDR2 FQNNGV, per germline. CDR3 DNA: TGTGCCAGCAGCTTTAGGGCGTCTTATGGCTACACCTTC. It translates to CASSFRASYGYTF. The entire variable domain, with the rest obtained from reference TRBV11-2 and TRBJ1-2, is as follows: EAGVAQSPRYKIIEKRQSVAFWCNPISGHATLYWYQQILGQGPKLLIQFQNNGVVDDSQLPKDRFSAERLKGVDSTLKIQPAKLEDSAVYLCASSFRASYGYTFGSGTRLTVV.

The V gene is TRBV28, the J gene TRBJ2-2; TRBD1 agrees at 7 bases. Germline V gene sequence: CDR1 MDHEN, CDR2 SYDVKM. V shed 3 bases, J shed 2 bases, and the junction held 3 bases outside the gene matches. This CDR3 region has 15 residues. The CDR3 loop is CASSLGQRNTGELFF. The CDR3 nucleotides read TGTGCCAGCAGTTTGGGACAGCGAAACACCGGGGAGCTGTTTTTT.

The chain uses TRBV6-1 and TRBJ2-2; TRBD1 agrees at 9 bases. This CDR3 has 15 residues. V gave up 10 bases and J gave up 6 bases; unmatched junction bases: 12. Germline lookup yields CDR1 MNHNS and CDR2 SASEGT. CDR3 bases: TGTGCCATCACAGGGGGCGTTTACTACCCCGGGGAGCTGTTTTTT. This translates into CAITGGVYYPGELFF.

The rearrangement links TRBV9 to TRBJ1-2, with 7 bases fitting TRBD1. The CDR3 has 13 amino acids. The ends lost 3 bases at V and 4 bases at J; junction bases unmatched: 3. The germline gives CDR1 SGDLS, CDR2 YYNGEE. CDR3 nucleotides: TGTGCCAGCAGCGACGGGACAGTCTATGGCTACACCTTC. This encodes CASSDGTVYGYTF.

This sequence joins TRBV6-5 and TRBJ2-7, with D maybe TRBD2 (5 bases). V lost 1 base to trimming and J lost 3 bases, with 13 bases between them. CDR3 length: 15 residues. From germline, CDR1 is MNHEY and CDR2 SVGAGI. CDR3 DNA: TGTGCCAGCAGTTACTTGATGCGGGCGGGCTACGAGCAGTACTTC. Protein product: CASSYLMRAGYEQYF.

The chain couples TRBV7-9 to TRBJ2-7; D remains ambiguous. Per germline, CDR1 SEHNR and CDR2 FQNEAQ (reference sequence). V gave up 6 bases and J gave up 3 bases, with 18 bases separating them. CDR3 length: 15 amino acids. CDR3: CASSTRLDPRYEQYF. The CDR3 DNA sequence: TGTGCCAGCAGTACCCGACTCGACCCACGCTACGAGCAGTACTTC.

This chain joins TRBV27 and TRBJ2-7; 8 bases agree with TRBD2. The CDR3 is 14 residues long. Trimming cost V 6 bases and J 3 bases; bases outside gene matches: 7. Germline CDR1 reads MNHEY; CDR2 reads SMNVEV (reference sequence). This CDR3 reads CASRAGTRYYEQYF. As DNA, the CDR3 is TGTGCCAGCAGGGCCGGGACTAGGTACTACGAGCAGTACTTC.

This chain connects TRBV7-9 to TRBJ1-2; 10 bases align to TRBD1. Germline CDR1 is SEHNR and CDR2 is FQNEAQ (reference sequence). Unmatched junction bases numbered 6, after V lost 4 bases and J lost 1 base. This CDR3 has 16 amino acids. DNA of the CDR3: TGTGCCAGCAGCTCCTATGGGACAGGGGTTAACTATGGCTACACCTTC. This gives the protein CASSSYGTGVNYGYTF.

The chain is built from TRBV30 and TRBJ2-7; possible D gene TRBD2, 6 bases. This CDR3 is 12 amino acids long. The germline V and J ends were trimmed by 8 bases and 2 bases, with 13 bases remaining between them. The V gene's germline CDR1 is GTSNPN and CDR2 SVGIG (reference sequence). CDR3 region: CAQEGGPYEQYF. Written as DNA, the CDR3 is TGTGCCCAGGAGGGAGGACCCTACGAGCAGTACTTC.

CDR3 residues: CASSGTGHPGETQYF. The CDR3, as DNA: TGCGCCAGCAGCGGCACAGGCCATCCGGGAGAGACCCAGTACTTC. The genes are TRBV4-3 and TRBJ2-5; D possibly corresponds to TRBD1 (5 bases). This CDR3 is built from 15 residues. V was shortened by 5 bases and J by 4 bases, with 17 bases between the two germline ends. The germline gives CDR1 LGHNA, CDR2 YSLEER.

The J gene is TRBJ1-2, the V gene TRBV28; a weak D match, TRBD1 (5 bases). This CDR3 comprises 12 residues. V dropped 11 bases and J dropped 0 bases, with 10 bases sitting between them. Germline CDR1 MDHEN, CDR2 SYDVKM. As DNA, the CDR3 is TGTGCCGTAGGGGCGGCTAACTATGGCTACACCTTC. The encoded protein is CAVGAANYGYTF.

The chain uses TRBV7-9 and TRBJ1-3; TRBD1 agrees at 9 bases. CDR1 and CDR2 (germline): SEHNR, FQNEAQ (reference sequence). V lost 2 bases and J lost 3; bases outside the gene matches: 8. This CDR3 contains 17 residues. CDR3 coding DNA: TGTGCCAGCAGCTTAAAGGCCGCGGGACAGGGTGGAAACACCATATATTTT. The encoded protein is CASSLKAAGQGGNTIYF. Based on the CDR3 plus reference TRBV7-9 and TRBJ1-3, the full variable domain is DTGVSQNPRHKITKRGQNVTFRCDPISEHNRLYWYRQTLGQGPEFLTYFQNEAQLEKSRLLSDRFSAERPKGSFSTLEIQRTEQGDSAMYLCASSLKAAGQGGNTIYFGEGSWLTVV.

The chain links TRBV30 to TRBJ2-1, with D possibly being TRBD2 (6 bases). CDR1 and CDR2 from the germline V gene are GTSNPN and SVGIG (reference sequence). V was clipped by 5 bases and J by 0 bases, with 8 bases between them. CDR3 length equals 13 residues. The CDR3 sequence: CAWDGSSYNEQFF. CDR3 bases: TGTGCCTGGGACGGGAGCTCCTACAATGAGCAGTTCTTC.